These 21 T cell receptor beta chains were sequenced from one sample in a study of beta chain features in type 1 diabetes. Investigators reverse transcribed all isolated RNA, so they sequenced expressed TCRB transcripts. The table came from immunoSEQ multiplex PCR; TCRdb's copy has only in-frame clones and leaves some out. The sample yields just over 600,000 clones, roughly 16% seen once. Sample: naive CD4+ T cells from blood. The receptors here all came from a man aged 18-30 years in good health.

This sequence joins TRBV28 and TRBJ1-6, with D maybe TRBD1 (6 bases). This CDR3 region has 12 residues. Germline-derived CDR1 and CDR2 are MDHEN and SYDVKM. V was clipped by 6 bases and J by 6 bases, with 6 bases between them. The CDR3 sequence is CASRQGNSPLHF. CDR3 nucleotides: TGTGCCAGCAGACAGGGTAATTCACCCCTCCACTTT.

The sample holds a few counts of this clone. The rearrangement links TRBV9 to TRBJ1-2, with 10 bases matching TRBD1. The CDR3 runs to 14 residues. With V trimmed by 3 bases and J by 4 bases, 3 bases remained unmatched. CDR1 and CDR2 from the germline V gene are SGDLS and YYNGEE. As DNA, the CDR3 is TGTGCCAGCAGCGCGGACAGGGGGATCTATGGCTACACCTTC. Translating it yields CASSADRGIYGYTF.

This clone was recorded once. This chain connects TRBV11-2 to TRBJ2-6; unclear D gene. Germline lookup yields CDR1 SGHAT and CDR2 FQNNGV. V was trimmed by 1 base and J by 0 bases, leaving 4 bases between them. The CDR3 has 15 residues. The CDR3 loop reads CASSLGPSGANVLTF. The DNA for the CDR3 is TGTGCCAGCAGCTTAGGGCCCTCTGGGGCCAACGTCCTGACTTTC.

The rearrangement uses TRBV18 and TRBJ2-3; 10 nucleotides align to TRBD1. This CDR3 contains 15 residues. CDR1 is KGHSH, CDR2 LQKENI, per germline. V shed 6 bases, J shed 4 bases, and the junction held 7 bases outside the gene matches. The CDR3 DNA sequence: TGTGCCAGCTCCCGTCGGGACAGGGGAGCAGATACGCAGTATTTT. It encodes CASSRRDRGADTQYF.

V gene TRBV5-1 combines with J gene TRBJ1-5; D might be TRBD1 (5 bases). Germline CDR1 SGHRS, CDR2 YFSETQ. This CDR3 is built from 17 residues. Trimming took off 0 bases at V and 4 bases at J, with 17 bases between the two ends. The CDR3 DNA sequence: TGCGCCAGCAGCTTGGGCGAGACCGGGACGGTGAATCAGCCCCAGCATTTT. Its translation is CASSLGETGTVNQPQHF.

This clone showed up just a few times. The gene calls are TRBV5-1 and TRBJ2-3; weak D call: TRBD2 (5 bases). The V end lost 0 bases, the J end lost 6 bases, and 11 bases lay between the germline ends. The CDR3 is 14 residues long. Looked up from germline, CDR1 is SGHRS and CDR2 is YFSETQ. This chain's CDR3 is CASSLGGFSDTQYF. CDR3 DNA sequence: TGCGCCAGCAGCTTGGGAGGGTTTTCGGATACGCAGTATTTT.

In its sample, this clone was seen a few times. The chain recombines TRBV19 with TRBJ1-2; no clear D. The CDR3 spans 15 residues. Trimming stripped 4 bases from V and 4 bases from J, with 16 bases between. CDR1 and CDR2 from the germline V gene are LNHDA and SQIVND (reference sequence). CDR3 amino acids: CASSSPFEVFYGYTF. DNA of the CDR3: TGTGCCAGTAGTAGCCCTTTTGAAGTATTCTATGGCTACACCTTC. Variable domain in full (rest from reference TRBV19 and TRBJ1-2): DGGITQSPKYLFRKEGQNVTLSCEQNLNHDAMYWYRQDPGQGLRLIYYSQIVNDFQKGDIAEGYSVSREKKESFPLTVTSAQKNPTAFYLCASSSPFEVFYGYTFGSGTRLTVV.

The rearrangement uses TRBV25-1 and TRBJ2-1; TRBD1 matches at 9 bases. Germline V gives CDR1 MGHDK, CDR2 SYGVNS. The CDR3 runs to 15 residues. Trimming cost V 2 bases and J 2 bases; bases outside gene matches: 1. The CDR3, as DNA: TGTGCCAGCAGTGAAGACAGGGGGACCTACAATGAGCAGTTCTTC. It translates to CASSEDRGTYNEQFF.

A note on this clone: Other DNA sequences of this sample code for an identical CDR3. The chain has TRBV9 and TRBJ2-3; no definite D call. The length of the CDR3 is 15 residues. Looked up from germline, CDR1 is SGDLS and CDR2 is YYNGEE. V was shortened by 0 bases and J by 0 bases, with 8 bases between the two germline ends. CDR3 residues: CASSVGQGSTDTQYF. The DNA for the CDR3 is TGTGCCAGCAGCGTAGGACAAGGGAGCACAGATACGCAGTATTTT.

V is TRBV25-1 and J is TRBJ2-1; weak D call: TRBD2 (6 bases). Trimming took off 3 bases at V and 9 bases at J, with 9 bases between the two ends. Germline CDR1 and CDR2: MGHDK and SYGVNS. There are 12 residues in the CDR3. CDR3 loop: CASSDPGVEQFF. The CDR3 DNA follows: TGTGCCAGCAGTGACCCGGGAGTTGAGCAGTTCTTC.

This clone was seen a few times. The CDR3 sequence: CASSLGTAESTDTQYF. CDR3 DNA sequence: TGTGCCAGCAGCTTAGGAACAGCCGAGAGCACAGATACGCAGTATTTT. The V gene is TRBV7-6, the J gene TRBJ2-3, with D unclear. CDR1 and CDR2 from the germline V gene are SGHVS and FNYEAQ. The CDR3 has 16 residues. Trimming shortened V by 1 base and J by 0 bases, and 11 bases separated the two germline ends.

The chain is built from TRBV29-1 and TRBJ1-1; weak D call: TRBD1 (6 bases). Germline assignment: CDR1 SQVTM and CDR2 ANQGSEA. V gave up 3 bases and J gave up 6 bases, with 17 bases separating them. CDR3 length equals 14 residues. This CDR3 is CSVDFRGANAEAFF. CDR3 DNA: TGCAGCGTTGATTTCCGGGGGGCTAACGCTGAAGCTTTCTTT.

The sample holds a few counts of this clone. The V call is TRBV9, the J call TRBJ2-3; 7 bases match TRBD1. In germline, CDR1 is SGDLS, CDR2 YYNGEE. The CDR3 sequence is 15 residues long. Trimming took 2 bases from V and 0 from J; bases not matched to a gene: 3. The CDR3 loop reads CASSVGTASTDTQYF. The CDR3, as DNA: TGTGCCAGCAGCGTGGGGACAGCTAGCACAGATACGCAGTATTTT.

This clone was seen more than once but under ten times. The CDR3, as DNA: TGTGCCAGCAGTTACCGCGACAAGTCCTATGGCTACACCTTC. Amino acid sequence: CASSYRDKSYGYTF. The chain carries TRBV6-5 and TRBJ1-2, with D unresolved. V was pared by 2 bases and J by 4 bases, with 11 bases between. The CDR3 runs to 14 residues. In germline, CDR1 is MNHEY, CDR2 SVGAGI.

This clone has only a few counts. This chain links TRBV7-3 with TRBJ1-3; the D is unclear. Trimming shortened V by 8 bases and J by 0 bases, and 11 bases separated the two germline ends. The CDR3 runs to 14 residues. Looked up from germline, CDR1 is SGHTA and CDR2 is FQGTGA. The CDR3 nucleotides read TGTGCCAGCCGAGCGGATAGCTCTGGAAACACCATATATTTT. Translating it yields CASRADSSGNTIYF.

This clone has more than one count but fewer than ten. CDR3 sequence reads: CASSHDQQGNGNTIYF. CDR3 nucleotides: TGTGCCAGCAGCCATGATCAACAGGGGAATGGAAACACCATATATTTT. The chain employs TRBV4-2 and TRBJ1-3; 7 nucleotides align to TRBD1. CDR1 is LGHNA and CDR2 is YNFKEQ in the germline V gene. The CDR3 is 16 amino acids. Germline trimming cut 3 bases from V and 3 bases from J; bases unmatched to any gene: 8.

V and J are TRBV7-2 and TRBJ1-2; TRBD1 is a possible D gene (6 bases). Germline CDR1 SGHTA, CDR2 FQGNSA. The CDR3 consists of 15 residues. The V gene lost 1 base and the J gene lost 2 bases, with 11 bases spanning the gap. The DNA for the CDR3 is TGTGCCAGCAGCTTAGAGGGACACCCAAACTATGGCTACACCTTC. Translation gives CASSLEGHPNYGYTF.

This clone has more than one count but fewer than ten. The gene calls are TRBV14 and TRBJ1-1; weak D call: TRBD1 (6 bases). The CDR3 contains 14 residues. Germline assignment: CDR1 SGHDN and CDR2 FVKESK. Trimming removed 0 bases at V and 5 bases at J, with 10 bases between. CDR3 sequence (DNA): TGTGCCAGCAGCCAAGACAGGGGTTATACTGAAGCTTTCTTT. Translated: CASSQDRGYTEAFF.

Worth noting for this clone: This same CDR3 is encoded by further DNA sequences in the sample. This chain joins TRBV7-2 and TRBJ2-3; TRBD1 agrees at 8 bases. V lost 5 bases and J lost 0; bases outside the gene matches: 4. This CDR3 region has 15 residues. Germline V CDR1 and CDR2: SGHTA, FQGNSA. The chain's CDR3 is CASSPWTGSTDTQYF. CDR3 DNA: TGTGCCAGCAGCCCCTGGACAGGGAGCACAGATACGCAGTATTTT. The whole variable domain, filled in from reference TRBV7-2 and TRBJ2-3, reads GAGVSQSPSNKVTEKGKDVELRCDPISGHTALYWYRQSLGQGLEFLIYFQGNSAPDKSGLPSDRFSAERTGGSVSTLTIQRTQQEDSAVYLCASSPWTGSTDTQYFGPGTRLTVL.

This clone was picked up a small number of times. The CDR3: CASSPGGAGGVTGELFF. CDR3 nucleotides: TGTGCCAGCAGCCCGGGAGGTGCGGGGGGAGTAACCGGGGAGCTGTTTTTT. The chain has TRBV5-4 and TRBJ2-2, with 8 bases lining up with TRBD2. The CDR3 spans 17 residues. Germline V CDR1 and CDR2: SGHNT, YYREEE (reference sequence). With 4 bases clipped from V and 5 bases from J, the junction kept 13 bases outside the gene matches. Full variable domain (outside the CDR3, taken from reference TRBV5-4 and TRBJ2-2): ETGVTQSPTHLIKTRGQQVTLRCSSQSGHNTVSWYQQALGQGPQFIFQYYREEENGRGNFPPRFSGLQFPNYSSELNVNALELDDSALYLCASSPGGAGGVTGELFFGEGSRLTVL.

This clone has a handful of counts. The rearrangement uses TRBV9 and TRBJ1-1; no clear D gene. The CDR3 spans 14 residues. V lost 0 bases and J lost 3, with 9 bases in between. The germline CDR1 and CDR2 sequences are SGDLS and YYNGEE. CDR3 loop: CASSVGGIHTEAFF. The CDR3 region has the DNA TGTGCCAGCAGCGTAGGAGGGATCCACACTGAAGCTTTCTTT.